The TCR beta chain described here comes from a study of blood T cell repertoires in COVID-19. The method was immunoSEQ multiplex PCR; TCRdb's version includes in-frame clones alone and lacks a portion of them. The profile shows approximately 150,000 clones, more than 75% of them singletons. There are a few counts of this clone. The sample contains more than one DNA sequence encoding this CDR3. This TCR was sampled from a man aged 45-65 years who had recovered from COVID-19. The source material was peripheral blood.

CDR3 in amino acids: CASSWDPGLSGNTIYF. CDR3 DNA sequence: TGTGCCAGCAGCTGGGATCCGGGACTATCTGGAAACACCATATATTTT. The chain links TRBV5-4 to TRBJ1-3; maybe TRBD1 (5 bases). Germline CDR1 and CDR2: SGHNT and YYREEE (reference sequence). The CDR3 has 16 residues. V gave up 3 bases and J gave up 1 base, with 14 bases separating them.